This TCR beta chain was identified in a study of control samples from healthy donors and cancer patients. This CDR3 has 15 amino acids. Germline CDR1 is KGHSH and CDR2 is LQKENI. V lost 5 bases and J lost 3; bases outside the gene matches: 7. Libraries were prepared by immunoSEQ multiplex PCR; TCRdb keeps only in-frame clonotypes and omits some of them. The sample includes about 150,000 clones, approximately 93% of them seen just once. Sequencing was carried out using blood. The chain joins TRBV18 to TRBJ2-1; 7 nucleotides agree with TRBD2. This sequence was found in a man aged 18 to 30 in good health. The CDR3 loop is CASSLSSGHYNEQFF. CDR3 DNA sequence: TGTGCCAGCTCATTATCTAGCGGCCACTACAATGAGCAGTTCTTC.